The next 4 T cell receptor beta chains were all read from a single sample in a study of cytotoxic CD8 clonotypes in ibrutinib-treated CLL. Sequenced by immunoSEQ multiplex PCR; TCRdb stores in-frame clones only, minus some. The table includes over 45,000 clones, 45% to 70% detected once. The material sequenced was PBMCs, taken after 24 months of ibrutinib treatment. The receptors come from a human donor with chronic lymphocytic leukemia.

CDR3 bases: TGTGCCAGCTCACCGGACGGAGCCTACGAGCAGTACGTC. It translates to CASSPDGAYEQYV. This chain uses TRBV18 with TRBJ2-7; D gene uncertain. This CDR3 comprises 13 residues. The V end lost 3 bases, the J end lost 2 bases, and 8 bases lay between the germline ends. Per the germline V gene, CDR1 is KGHSH and CDR2 is LQKENI.

The chain combines TRBV5-4 with TRBJ2-2, with TRBD2 identical over 11 bases. The CDR3 runs to 17 residues. J was trimmed by 0 bases and V by 4 bases; bases with no gene match: 5. Germline V CDR1 and CDR2: SGHNT, YYREEE (reference sequence). CDR3 sequence: CASSRRTSGSNTGELFF. The DNA of the CDR3 is TGTGCCAGCAGCCGACGGACTAGCGGGTCGAACACCGGGGAGCTGTTTTTT. The entire variable domain, with the rest obtained from reference TRBV5-4 and TRBJ2-2, is as follows: ETGVTQSPTHLIKTRGQQVTLRCSSQSGHNTVSWYQQALGQGPQFIFQYYREEENGRGNFPPRFSGLQFPNYSSELNVNALELDDSALYLCASSRRTSGSNTGELFFGEGSRLTVL.

The chain recombines TRBV11-2 with TRBJ2-2, with 7 nucleotides matching TRBD1. From germline, CDR1 is SGHAT and CDR2 FQNNGV. The CDR3 has 15 residues. The junction had 7 bases not matched to a gene; V was cut back by 5 bases and J by 4 bases. CDR3 nucleotides: TGTGCCAGCAGCCGACAGGGTTTGGCCACCGGGGAGCTGTTTTTT. Encoded protein: CASSRQGLATGELFF.

This chain links TRBV5-4 with TRBJ1-1; D ambiguous. Germline lookup yields CDR1 SGHNT and CDR2 YYREEE (reference sequence). The ends were cut back, 9 bases at V and 6 bases at J, with 12 bases in the middle. The CDR3 is 11 residues long. DNA of the CDR3: TGTGCCACAACAGAGGAGGCTGAAGCTTTCTTT. Translation: CATTEEAEAFF. The whole variable domain, remainder taken from reference TRBV5-4 and TRBJ1-1, is ETGVTQSPTHLIKTRGQQVTLRCSSQSGHNTVSWYQQALGQGPQFIFQYYREEENGRGNFPPRFSGLQFPNYSSELNVNALELDDSALYLCATTEEAEAFFGQGTRLTVV.